The clone carrying this TCR beta chain came up a few times. After removal of 4 bases from V and 5 bases from J, the junction contained 8 bases not matched to a gene. Germline V gene sequence: CDR1 MNHEY, CDR2 SMNVEV (reference sequence). The CDR3 extends over 15 amino acids. These data originate in a study of blood T cells in healthy people across ages. Alongside a J-beta primer mix, a sample-barcoded 5' primer served in a second PCR lasting about 7 to 11 cycles. A single record per CDR3 protein comes from TCRdb applying MiXCR to the 5' RACE reads. The sample has about 1.8 million distinct CDR3 sequences; 49% are singletons.

This clonotype was sampled from a woman in her 40s in good health. The sequencing input was blood. The chain combines TRBV27 with TRBJ2-3; 8 bases are a match to TRBD2. CDR3 nucleotide sequence: TGTGCCAGCAGTTCTGTAGCGGGGAGGGGAGATACGCAGTATTTT. Protein product: CASSSVAGRGDTQYF.